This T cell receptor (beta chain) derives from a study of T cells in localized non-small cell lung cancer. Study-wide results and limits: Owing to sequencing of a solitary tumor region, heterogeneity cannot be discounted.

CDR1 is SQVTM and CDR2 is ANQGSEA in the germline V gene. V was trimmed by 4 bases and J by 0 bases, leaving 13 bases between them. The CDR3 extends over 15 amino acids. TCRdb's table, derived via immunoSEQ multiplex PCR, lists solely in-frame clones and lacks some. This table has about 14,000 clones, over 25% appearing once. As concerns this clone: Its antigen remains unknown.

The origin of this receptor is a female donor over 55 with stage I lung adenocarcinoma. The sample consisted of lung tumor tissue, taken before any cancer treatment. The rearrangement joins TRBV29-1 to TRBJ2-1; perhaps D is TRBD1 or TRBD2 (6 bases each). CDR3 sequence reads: CSVAGAPSSYNEQFF. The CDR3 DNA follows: TGCAGCGTTGCGGGGGCCCCTAGCTCCTACAATGAGCAGTTCTTC.